Following are 19 T cell receptor beta chains from one sample sequenced in a study of blood T cell repertoires in COVID-19. TCRdb's copy holds only in-frame clones and misses some; the assay was immunoSEQ multiplex PCR. This repertoire shows about 96,000 clones, approximately 90% found once; its top ten account for around 3.9%. The sample comprised peripheral blood. The source is a human donor with COVID-19, enrolled during active disease. The donor label of this sample is uncertain.

The chain joins TRBV24-1 to TRBJ2-1, with 12 bases aligning to TRBD2. V shed 3 bases and J 0 bases; nucleotides not matched to a gene: 5. The CDR3 is 18 residues long. Germline V gene lookup returns CDR1 KGHDR and CDR2 SFDVKD. CDR3 amino acids: CATSDLGLAGRSYNEQFF. The CDR3 DNA reads TGTGCCACCAGTGATCTCGGACTAGCGGGACGCTCCTACAATGAGCAGTTCTTC.

Only one count was recorded for this clone. The V and J genes are TRBV9 and TRBJ2-5, with D tentatively TRBD2 (6 bases). V lost 2 bases and J lost 3, with 17 bases in between. Germline loops: CDR1 SGDLS, CDR2 YYNGEE. The CDR3 loop spans 16 amino acids. CDR3: CASSVPRGGGEETQYF. The CDR3 nucleotides read TGTGCCAGCAGCGTCCCACGCGGAGGAGGGGAAGAGACCCAGTACTTC. Drawing the rest from reference TRBV9 and TRBJ2-5, the complete variable domain is DSGVTQTPKHLITATGQRVTLRCSPRSGDLSVYWYQQSLDQGLQFLIQYYNGEERAKGNILERFSAQQFPDLHSELNLSSLELGDSALYFCASSVPRGGGEETQYFGPGTRLLVL.

The chain joins TRBV2 to TRBJ1-3; D is uncertain. Germline V lookup: CDR1 SNHLY, CDR2 FYNNEI. The CDR3 totals 16 residues. The V end was cut by 4 bases, the J end by 1 base, with 14 bases between. The CDR3 loop reads CASSVLSLQSGNTIYF. Written as DNA, the CDR3 is TGTGCCAGCAGTGTTTTGTCACTTCAATCTGGAAACACCATATATTTT. The complete variable domain, with remaining parts taken from reference TRBV2 and TRBJ1-3, reads EPEVTQTPSHQVTQMGQEVILRCVPISNHLYFYWYRQILGQKVEFLVSFYNNEISEKSEIFDDQFSVERPDGSNFTLKIRSTKLEDSAMYFCASSVLSLQSGNTIYFGEGSWLTVV.

The V call is TRBV30, the J call TRBJ2-7; a possible D gene is TRBD2 (5 bases). The CDR3 runs 13 residues. The germline V gene encodes CDR1 GTSNPN and CDR2 SVGIG (reference sequence). Trimming pared 0 bases from V and 7 bases from J, leaving 13 bases between. CDR3 loop: CAWSVDYSREQYF. The CDR3 DNA is TGTGCCTGGAGTGTAGACTATTCGAGGGAGCAGTACTTC.

CDR3 nucleotides: TGTGCCAGCAGGGTTTGGGGGACAGGGCTCCGCGAGCAGTACTTC. This encodes CASRVWGTGLREQYF. The J gene is TRBJ2-7, the V gene TRBV28; TRBD1 agrees at 9 bases. The germline gives CDR1 MDHEN, CDR2 SYDVKM. After removal of 6 bases from V and 6 bases from J, the junction contained 12 bases not matched to a gene. This CDR3 contains 15 residues.

CDR3 region: CASSFSPQETQYF. CDR3 nucleotide sequence: TGTGCCAGCAGTTTCTCCCCTCAAGAGACCCAGTACTTC. This chain connects TRBV12-3 or TRBV12-4 to TRBJ2-5; D unclear. This CDR3 contains 13 residues. Trimming removed 3 bases at V and 2 bases at J, with 7 bases between.

V is TRBV29-1 and J is TRBJ2-1; D ambiguous. V was clipped by 3 bases and J by 0 bases, with 9 bases between them. CDR1 SQVTM and CDR2 ANQGSEA come from the germline V gene. The CDR3 runs 14 residues. This CDR3 is CSVERSNSYNEQFF. The DNA for the CDR3 is TGCAGCGTTGAGCGTAGTAACTCCTACAATGAGCAGTTCTTC.

The V gene is TRBV12-3 or TRBV12-4, the J gene TRBJ2-7; D remains ambiguous. The CDR3 is made up of 13 amino acids. The ends were cut back, 3 bases at V and 6 bases at J, with 12 bases in the middle. The CDR3 bases are TGTGCCAGCAGTTTGCGGTTCCCCTCCGAGCAGTACTTC. This sequence encodes CASSLRFPSEQYF.

The CDR3 is CASSIGQGREKLFF. The CDR3 nucleotides are TGTGCCAGTAGTATCGGACAGGGTAGAGAAAAACTGTTTTTT. This chain uses TRBV19 with TRBJ1-4, with 8 bases fitting TRBD1. Germline V gene lookup returns CDR1 LNHDA and CDR2 SQIVND (reference sequence). J was trimmed by 8 bases and V by 3 bases; bases with no gene match: 5. CDR3 length: 14 amino acids.

This chain joins TRBV18 and TRBJ1-1; D remains unclear. The CDR3 spans 15 residues. Germline V gene data show CDR1 as KGHSH and CDR2 as LQKENI. Deletions cut 3 bases from V and 4 bases from J, with 15 bases between. The CDR3 DNA sequence: TGTGCCAGCTCACCCAACTCCCAGGCTACCACTGAAGCTTTCTTT. Protein: CASSPNSQATTEAFF.

This clone was found once. This chain connects TRBV30 to TRBJ1-3; tentatively, D is TRBD1 (6 bases). Germline CDR1 reads GTSNPN; CDR2 reads SVGIG (reference sequence). Trimming took off 4 bases at V and 4 bases at J, with 8 bases between the two ends. This CDR3 is built from 12 residues. The CDR3 nucleotides are TGTGCCTGGACAGGGGAGGGAAACACCATATATTTT. Its translation: CAWTGEGNTIYF. Based on the CDR3 plus reference TRBV30 and TRBJ1-3, the full variable domain is SQTIHQWPATLVQPVGSPLSLECTVEGTSNPNLYWYRQAAGRGLQLLFYSVGIGQISSEVPQNLSASRPQDRQFILSSKKLLLSDSGFYLCAWTGEGNTIYFGEGSWLTVV.

The rearrangement links TRBV13 to TRBJ1-3; D gene unclear. CDR1 PRHDT and CDR2 FYEKMQ come from the germline V gene (reference sequence). The germline V and J ends were trimmed by 4 bases and 1 base, with 8 bases remaining between them. This CDR3 is 14 amino acids long. CDR3 DNA sequence: TGTGCCAGCAGCTCCCCCAAATCTGGAAACACCATATATTTT. It codes for CASSSPKSGNTIYF. Using reference TRBV13 and TRBJ1-3 for the parts outside the CDR3, the full variable domain is AAGVIQSPRHLIKEKRETATLKCYPIPRHDTVYWYQQGPGQDPQFLISFYEKMQSDKGSIPDRFSAQQFSDYHSELNMSSLELGDSALYFCASSSPKSGNTIYFGEGSWLTVV.

J is TRBJ2-7 and V is TRBV7-2; 12 nucleotides agree with TRBD2. The CDR3 has 16 amino acids. With V trimmed by 5 bases and J by 4 bases, 9 bases remained unmatched. Germline-derived CDR1 and CDR2 are SGHTA and FQGNSA. CDR3 bases: TGTGCCAGCAGCACCCGACTAGCGGGAGTGGGGTACGAGCAGTACTTC. This sequence encodes CASSTRLAGVGYEQYF.

This clone appeared a single time. V usage is TRBV5-5 and J usage is TRBJ1-2; possibly TRBD1 for D (6 bases). V shed 7 bases and J shed 0 bases, with 10 bases lying between them. CDR3 length: 13 residues. Germline assignment: CDR1 SGHKS and CDR2 YYEKEE (reference sequence). CDR3 region: CASHRAANYGYTF. The CDR3 DNA follows: TGTGCCAGCCACAGGGCAGCTAACTATGGCTACACCTTC.

V and J are TRBV24-1 and TRBJ1-4; 8 bases line up with TRBD1. This CDR3 spans 13 amino acids. Trimming removed 9 bases from V and 7 bases from J; junction bases left unmatched: 6. CDR1 and CDR2 from the germline V gene are KGHDR and SFDVKD. CDR3 in DNA: TGTGCCACCCAGGACAGGGTGGGTGAAAAACTGTTTTTT. It translates to CATQDRVGEKLFF.

V is TRBV27 and J is TRBJ2-7, with D perhaps matching TRBD2 (5 bases). Trimming shortened V by 4 bases and J by 7 bases, and 20 bases separated the two germline ends. This CDR3 is built from 15 residues. From germline, CDR1 is MNHEY and CDR2 SMNVEV (reference sequence). CDR3 region: CASSYSAEPRGEQYF. DNA for the CDR3: TGTGCCAGCAGTTACTCAGCGGAGCCACGAGGGGAGCAGTACTTC.

Comment on this clone: Compared with germline, one end of the junction differs, possibly owing to a read error. The chain employs TRBV28 and TRBJ2-1; the match to TRBD2 covers 8 bases. There are 13 residues in the CDR3. Germline V gives CDR1 MDHEN, CDR2 SYDVKM. The CDR3 DNA is TGTGCCAACAGTGGTCGGGGGGGCAATGAGCAGTTCTTC. It encodes CANSGRGGNEQFF.

This clone was seen a handful of times. The V and J genes are TRBV6-1 and TRBJ2-1, with 10 bases lining up with TRBD2. Germline V gene data show CDR1 as MNHNS and CDR2 as SASEGT. Germline trimming cut 3 bases from V and 5 bases from J; bases unmatched to any gene: 7. The CDR3 loop spans 16 amino acids. The CDR3 sequence is CASSDGLAGGNNEQFF. CDR3 DNA: TGTGCCAGCAGTGATGGCTTAGCGGGAGGTAACAATGAGCAGTTCTTC.

CDR3: CASSLAHGNEQFF. Here the CDR3 DNA reads TGTGCCAGCAGCTTAGCGCACGGCAATGAGCAGTTCTTC. The gene calls are TRBV7-6 and TRBJ2-1; no firm D call. Trimming took 0 bases from V and 6 from J, leaving 6 bases between them. Germline CDR1 SGHVS, CDR2 FNYEAQ. CDR3 length: 13 residues.